This T cell receptor (beta chain) was sequenced in a study of cytomegalovirus exposure and HLA in healthy donors. Study details: The same platform used for the approximately 700 first-cohort repertoires was also used for the roughly 120 validation repertoires, as a later analysis reported.

Comment on this clone: Its antigen is undetermined.

Trimming at V came to 5 bases and at J to 0 bases, leaving 7 bases not matched to a gene. From germline, CDR1 is MNHEY and CDR2 SVGAGI. The CDR3 has 15 residues. General study points: TCR sequences were mostly rare, though some public TCRs occurred in many donors. Subsequent analysis revealed that first-cohort TCR clusters tended to co-occur in the 95 to 150 validation repertoires.

The assay was immunoSEQ multiplex PCR, and TCRdb's table has in-frame clones only and misses some. The data show about 200,000 clones, roughly 80% seen once. The receptor's source is a young woman in good health and CMV-seronegative. Sequencing was performed on PBMCs. The chain links TRBV6-5 to TRBJ2-7, with TRBD1 matching 7 bases. CDR3: CASSPYTGDSYEQYF. The CDR3 nucleotides are TGTGCCAGCAGTCCGTACACAGGGGACTCCTACGAGCAGTACTTC.